This entry concerns a single TCR beta chain. These data are taken from a study of T cell changes during pregnancy in multiple sclerosis. The method was immunoSEQ multiplex PCR; TCRdb's version includes in-frame clones alone and lacks a portion of them. The table lists about 48,000 clones, approximately 92% of them singletons. Germline V gene sequence: CDR1 SGHTA, CDR2 FQGTGA. V was clipped by 4 bases and J by 7 bases; unmatched bases: 7. The CDR3 length is 16 residues. This TCR derives from a female donor in good health, enrolled as a control in a pregnancy study. This chain links TRBV7-3 with TRBJ2-2; 12 positions match TRBD1. This material consisted of CD4+ T cells from peripheral blood mononuclear cells, taken in the second trimester of pregnancy. The DNA for the CDR3 is TGTGCCAGCAGCTCATCGGGACAGGGGGCTGGCGGGGAGCTGTTTTTT. Its protein is CASSSSGQGAGGELFF.